This T cell receptor (beta chain) comes out of a study of blood T cell repertoires in COVID-19. About the research overall: Samples representing acute and convalescent COVID-19 were sourced from the United States, Italy and Spain. Sources were T cells, B-cell-depleted T cells, or PBMCs; the material itself was cDNA or gDNA.

Original data processing: Reference gene primers were amplified, and this amplification served to estimate nucleated cell counts. Clones were sequenced by immunoSEQ multiplex PCR, and TCRdb holds only the in-frame ones, with some missing. Clonal size and the V and J genes are those of that table, whereas D and trimming came from the DNA. The table records approximately 94,000 clones, roughly 80% of them present only once. This CDR3 region has 16 residues. CDR1 is LNHDA and CDR2 is SQIVND in the germline V gene (reference sequence). V lost 9 bases and J lost 3; bases outside the gene matches: 7. The receptor was isolated from a human donor in a cohort sampled during active COVID-19. This chain connects TRBV19 to TRBJ2-1; 14 nucleotides line up with TRBD2. Sequencing was performed on peripheral blood. In DNA form, the CDR3 reads TGTGCCAGCAAAGCGACTAGCGGGGGGGACTACAATGAGCAGTTCTTC. The encoded protein is CASKATSGGDYNEQFF.